This is a list of T cell receptor beta chains from one sample in a study of radiation and T cells in renal cell carcinoma. The protocol was immunoSEQ multiplex PCR, while the TCRdb copy is restricted to in-frame clones and leaves out a portion. The profile shows around 74,000 clones, 75% to 90% of them singletons. The source material was blood, sampled from a patient whose treatment included radiotherapy and nephrectomy. The receptor set was obtained from a woman aged 55-69 years with renal cell carcinoma. CDR3s include the opening cysteine and the closing phenylalanine or tryptophan. The order of the fields is D gene, V gene, CDR3 length, J gene, clone size, CDR3 protein, CDR3 DNA. D genes are given only for firm matches. Size is stated for part of the rows, as once, few or many counts, or as a class when the clone is expanded.

>-|TRBV9|15|TRBJ1-4|-
CASSLAPGPYEKLFF
TGTGCCAGCAGCTTAGCCCCGGGACCCTATGAAAAACTGTTTTTT
>-|TRBV2|15|TRBJ2-5|-
CASSPSRAGGETQYF
TGTGCCAGCAGTCCCTCGAGGGCAGGAGGAGAGACCCAGTACTTC
>TRBD2|TRBV7-6|15|TRBJ2-7|-
CASSLLAGGGYEQYF
TGTGCCAGCAGCTTACTTGCGGGAGGCGGATACGAGCAGTACTTC
>-|TRBV29-1|11|TRBJ2-5|few
CSARDQETQYF
TGCAGCGCACGGGATCAAGAGACCCAGTACTTC
>-|TRBV19|9|TRBJ1-2|few
CASSIGVFF
TGTGCCAGTAGTATAGGCGTTTTCTTC
>-|TRBV19|14|TRBJ2-1|few
CASSIGGTYNEQFF
TGTGCCAGTAGTATAGGCGGAACCTACAATGAGCAGTTCTTC
>-|TRBV11-3|13|TRBJ1-1|-
CASSFDMNTEAFF
TGTGCCAGCAGCTTTGACATGAACACTGAAGCTTTCTTT
>TRBD1|TRBV5-6|17|TRBJ2-5|-
CASSLAESTGVQETQYF
TGTGCCAGCAGCTTGGCCGAATCGACAGGGGTACAAGAGACCCAGTACTTC
>-|TRBV10-3|14|TRBJ1-1|-
CAISERGGITEAFF
TGTGCCATCAGTGAAAGAGGGGGTATCACTGAAGCTTTCTTT
>TRBD1|TRBV5-5|15|TRBJ1-1|few
CASSSPGQGVTEAFF
TGTGCCAGCAGCTCCCCGGGACAGGGGGTCACTGAAGCTTTCTTT
>TRBD1|TRBV2|12|TRBJ2-5|-
CANGQEQETQYF
TGTGCCAATGGACAGGAACAAGAGACCCAGTACTTC
>-|TRBV30|14|TRBJ2-2|few
CAWTIGLSTGELFF
TGTGCCTGGACCATAGGACTGAGCACCGGGGAGCTGTTTTTT
>TRBD1|TRBV28|17|TRBJ1-1|-
CASSFLPRTGGNTEAFF
TGTGCCAGCAGTTTCCTCCCGCGGACAGGGGGGAACACTGAAGCTTTCTTT
>-|TRBV6-6|12|TRBJ2-1|-
CASSYSMAEQFF
TGTGCCAGCAGTTACTCGATGGCTGAGCAGTTCTTC
>-|TRBV6-6|16|TRBJ1-2|-
CASSYSVGVGEDGYTF
TGTGCCAGCAGTTACTCGGTTGGGGTCGGAGAGGATGGCTACACCTTC